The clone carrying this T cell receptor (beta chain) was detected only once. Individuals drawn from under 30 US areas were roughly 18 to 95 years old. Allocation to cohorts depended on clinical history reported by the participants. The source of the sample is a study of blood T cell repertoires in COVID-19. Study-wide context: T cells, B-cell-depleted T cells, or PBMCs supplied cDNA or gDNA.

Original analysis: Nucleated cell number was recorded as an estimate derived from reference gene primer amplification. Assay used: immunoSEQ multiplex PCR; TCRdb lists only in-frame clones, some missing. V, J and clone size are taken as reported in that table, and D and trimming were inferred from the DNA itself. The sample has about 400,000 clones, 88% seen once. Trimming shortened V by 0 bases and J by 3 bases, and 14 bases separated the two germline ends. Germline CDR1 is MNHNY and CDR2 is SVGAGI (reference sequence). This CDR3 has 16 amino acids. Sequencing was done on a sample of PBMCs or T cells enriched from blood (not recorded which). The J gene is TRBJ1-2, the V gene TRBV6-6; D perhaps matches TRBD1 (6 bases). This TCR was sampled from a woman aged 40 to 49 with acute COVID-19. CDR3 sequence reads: CASSYSGRGADYGYTF. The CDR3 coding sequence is TGTGCCAGCAGTTACTCGGGGCGGGGGGCGGACTATGGCTACACCTTC.